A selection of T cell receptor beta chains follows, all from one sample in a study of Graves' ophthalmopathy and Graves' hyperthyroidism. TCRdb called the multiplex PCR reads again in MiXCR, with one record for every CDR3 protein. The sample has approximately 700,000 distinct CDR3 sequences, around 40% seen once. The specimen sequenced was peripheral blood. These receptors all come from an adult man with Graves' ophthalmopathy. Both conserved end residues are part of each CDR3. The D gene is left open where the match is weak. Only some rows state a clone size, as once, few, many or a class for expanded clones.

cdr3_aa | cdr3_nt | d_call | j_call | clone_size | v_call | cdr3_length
CASSQKGFMEETQYF | TGCGCCAGCAGCCAGAAGGGGTTCATGGAGGAGACCCAGTACTTC | - | TRBJ2-5 | - | TRBV4-1 | 15
CASSEPSRISGNTIYF | TGTGCCAGCAGTGAACCCTCGCGGATCTCTGGAAACACCATATATTTT | - | TRBJ1-3 | - | TRBV25-1 | 16
CSARSDRGLSETQYF | TGCAGTGCTAGATCGGACAGGGGGCTTAGTGAGACCCAGTACTTC | TRBD1 | TRBJ2-5 | - | TRBV20-1 | 15
CASSLDWLTEAFF | TGTGCCAGCAGCTTAGATTGGTTAACTGAAGCTTTCTTT | - | TRBJ1-1 | - | TRBV7-3 | 13
CSAGGARRETQYF | TGCAGTGCCGGCGGGGCGAGGAGGGAGACCCAGTACTTC | - | TRBJ2-5 | - | TRBV20-1 | 13
CASSLDTRTYEQYF | TGTGCCAGCAGCTTGGACACCAGGACCTACGAGCAGTACTTC | - | TRBJ2-7 | many | TRBV5-4 | 14
CASSPSDRASGANVLTF | TGTGCCAGCAGCCCGTCGGACAGGGCCTCTGGGGCCAACGTCCTGACTTTC | TRBD1 | TRBJ2-6 | many | TRBV7-3 | 17
CAGSEDRGANEQYF | TGTGCCGGCAGTGAAGACAGGGGAGCAAACGAGCAGTACTTT | TRBD1 | TRBJ2-7 | - | TRBV2 | 14
CASSVDPLGGEAFF | TGTGCCAGCAGCGTAGATCCCCTGGGGGGAGAAGCTTTCTTT | - | TRBJ1-1 | few | TRBV9 | 14
CSARDSNSGRAGETQYF | TGCAGTGCTAGAGATAGTAATAGCGGGAGGGCCGGCGAGACCCAGTACTTC | TRBD2 | TRBJ2-5 | few | TRBV20-1 | 17
CASSAPGSSSGNTIYF | TGTGCCAGCAGCGCACCAGGATCTAGCTCTGGAAACACCATATATTTT | - | TRBJ1-3 | few | TRBV7-2 | 16
CASSLGPGQDQETQYF | TGTGCCAGCAGCTTAGGTCCCGGGCAAGACCAAGAGACCCAGTACTTC | - | TRBJ2-5 | few | TRBV7-9 | 16
CSVADGTSRLNEQFF | TGCAGCGTTGCGGACGGGACTAGCCGGTTAAATGAGCAGTTCTTC | TRBD2 | TRBJ2-1 | - | TRBV29-1 | 15
CASSTTGTNYGYTF | TGTGCCAGCAGCACCACAGGGACTAACTATGGCTACACCTTC | - | TRBJ1-2 | many | TRBV7-9 | 14
CASSDLGTYEQYF | TGTGCCAGCAGCGACTTAGGGACCTACGAGCAGTACTTC | - | TRBJ2-7 | - | TRBV12-3/TRBV12-4 | 13